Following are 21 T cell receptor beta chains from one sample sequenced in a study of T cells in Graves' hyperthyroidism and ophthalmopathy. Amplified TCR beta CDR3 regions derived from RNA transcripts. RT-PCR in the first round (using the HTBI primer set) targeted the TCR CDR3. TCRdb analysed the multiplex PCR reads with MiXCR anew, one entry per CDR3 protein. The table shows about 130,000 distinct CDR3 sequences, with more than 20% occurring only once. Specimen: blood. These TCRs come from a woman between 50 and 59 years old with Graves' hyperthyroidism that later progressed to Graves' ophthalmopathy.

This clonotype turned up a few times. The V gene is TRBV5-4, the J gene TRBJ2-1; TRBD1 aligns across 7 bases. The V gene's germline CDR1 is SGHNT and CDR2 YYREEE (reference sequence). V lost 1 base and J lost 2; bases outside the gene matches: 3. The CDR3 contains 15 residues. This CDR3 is CASSLRQGAYNEQFF. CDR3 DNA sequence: TGTGCCAGCAGCTTGAGGCAGGGGGCCTACAATGAGCAGTTCTTC.

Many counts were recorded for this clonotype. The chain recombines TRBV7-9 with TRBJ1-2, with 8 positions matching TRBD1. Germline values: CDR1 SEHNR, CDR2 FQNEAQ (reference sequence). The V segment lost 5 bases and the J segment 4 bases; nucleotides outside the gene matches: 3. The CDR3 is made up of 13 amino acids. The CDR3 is CASSGTGGYGYTF. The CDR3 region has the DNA TGTGCCAGCAGCGGTACAGGGGGCTATGGCTACACCTTC.

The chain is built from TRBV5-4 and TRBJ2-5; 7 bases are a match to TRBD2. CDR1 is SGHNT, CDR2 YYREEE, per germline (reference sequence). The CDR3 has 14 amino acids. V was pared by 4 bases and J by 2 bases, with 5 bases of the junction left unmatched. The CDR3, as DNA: TGTGCCAGCAGCCAGCGGGACGGACAAGAGACCCAGTACTTC. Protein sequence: CASSQRDGQETQYF.

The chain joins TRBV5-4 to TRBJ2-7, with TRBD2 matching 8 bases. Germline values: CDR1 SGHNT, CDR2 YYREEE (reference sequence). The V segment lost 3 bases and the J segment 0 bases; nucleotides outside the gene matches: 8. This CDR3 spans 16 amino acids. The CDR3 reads CASSSISGVNSYEQYF. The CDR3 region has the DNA TGTGCCAGCAGCTCGATTAGCGGGGTCAACTCCTACGAGCAGTACTTC.

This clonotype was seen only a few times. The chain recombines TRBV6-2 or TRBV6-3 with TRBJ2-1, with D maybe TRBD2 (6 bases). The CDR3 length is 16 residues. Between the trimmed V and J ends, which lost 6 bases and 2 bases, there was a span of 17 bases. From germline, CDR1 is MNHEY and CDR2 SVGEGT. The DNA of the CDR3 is TGTGCCAGCAGGCCCAGTACCGTAGCGGCCTACAATGAGCAGTTCTTC. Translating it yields CASRPSTVAAYNEQFF.

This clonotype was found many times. Written as DNA, the CDR3 is TGTGCCAGCAAATCAGGGGCAACAGATACGCAGTATTTT. It codes for CASKSGATDTQYF. The chain joins TRBV2 to TRBJ2-3; tentatively, D is TRBD1 (6 bases). From germline, CDR1 is SNHLY and CDR2 FYNNEI. The CDR3 loop spans 13 amino acids. The V end lost 7 bases, the J end lost 3 bases, and 11 bases lay between the germline ends.

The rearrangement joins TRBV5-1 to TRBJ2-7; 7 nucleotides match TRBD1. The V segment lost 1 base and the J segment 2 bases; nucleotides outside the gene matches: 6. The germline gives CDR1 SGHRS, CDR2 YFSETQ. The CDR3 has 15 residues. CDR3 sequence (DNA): TGCGCCAGCAGCTTGTTACAGGGGACCACCTACGAGCAGTACTTC. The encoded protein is CASSLLQGTTYEQYF.

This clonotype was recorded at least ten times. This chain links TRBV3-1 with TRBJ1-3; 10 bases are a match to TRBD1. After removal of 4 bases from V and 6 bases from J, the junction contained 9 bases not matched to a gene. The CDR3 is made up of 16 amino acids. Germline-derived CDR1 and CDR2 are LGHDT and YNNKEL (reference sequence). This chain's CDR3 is CASSPTRGQGLNTIYF. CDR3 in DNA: TGTGCCAGCAGCCCAACCCGGGGACAGGGGCTAAACACCATATATTTT.

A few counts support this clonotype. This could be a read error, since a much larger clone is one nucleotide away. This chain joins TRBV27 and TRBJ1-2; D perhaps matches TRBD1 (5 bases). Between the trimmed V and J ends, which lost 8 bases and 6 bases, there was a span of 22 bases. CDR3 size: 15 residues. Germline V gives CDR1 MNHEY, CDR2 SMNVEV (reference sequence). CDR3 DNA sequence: TGTGCCAGCCGCGAGGATTCGAGGGGAGGACATGGCTACACCTTC. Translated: CASREDSRGGHGYTF.

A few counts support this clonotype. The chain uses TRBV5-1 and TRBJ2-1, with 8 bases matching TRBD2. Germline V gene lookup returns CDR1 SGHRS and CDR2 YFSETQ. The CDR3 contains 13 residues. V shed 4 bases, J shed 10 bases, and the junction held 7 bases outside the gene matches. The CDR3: CASSVEREWEQFF. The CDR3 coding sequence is TGCGCCAGCAGCGTCGAGCGGGAGTGGGAGCAGTTCTTC.

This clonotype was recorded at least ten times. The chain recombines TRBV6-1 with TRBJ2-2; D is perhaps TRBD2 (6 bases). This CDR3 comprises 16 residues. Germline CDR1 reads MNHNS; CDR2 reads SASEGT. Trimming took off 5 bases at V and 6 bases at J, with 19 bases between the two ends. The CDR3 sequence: CASSSRLVVGSGELFF. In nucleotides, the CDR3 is TGTGCCAGCAGTTCTAGACTAGTGGTTGGCTCCGGGGAGCTGTTTTTT.

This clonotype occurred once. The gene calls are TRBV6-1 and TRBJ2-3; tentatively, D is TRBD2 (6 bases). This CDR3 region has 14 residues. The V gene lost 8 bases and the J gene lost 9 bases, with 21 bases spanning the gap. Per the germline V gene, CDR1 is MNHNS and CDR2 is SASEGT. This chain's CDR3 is CASGGSLKGRTQYF. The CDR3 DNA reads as TGTGCCAGCGGGGGGAGTCTTAAAGGGAGAACGCAGTATTTT.

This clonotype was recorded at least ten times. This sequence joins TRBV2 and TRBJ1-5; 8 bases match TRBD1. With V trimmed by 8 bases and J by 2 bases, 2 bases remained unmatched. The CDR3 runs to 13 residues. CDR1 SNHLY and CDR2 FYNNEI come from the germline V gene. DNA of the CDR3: TGTGCCAGCGGACAGGGCGGCAATCAGCCCCAGCATTTT. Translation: CASGQGGNQPQHF.

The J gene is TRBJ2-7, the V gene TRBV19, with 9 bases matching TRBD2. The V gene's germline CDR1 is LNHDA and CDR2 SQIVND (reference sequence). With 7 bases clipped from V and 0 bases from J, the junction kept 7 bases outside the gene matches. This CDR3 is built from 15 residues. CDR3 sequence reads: CASIFSGRTSYEQYF. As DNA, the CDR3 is TGTGCCAGTATTTTCAGCGGGAGGACCTCCTACGAGCAGTACTTC.

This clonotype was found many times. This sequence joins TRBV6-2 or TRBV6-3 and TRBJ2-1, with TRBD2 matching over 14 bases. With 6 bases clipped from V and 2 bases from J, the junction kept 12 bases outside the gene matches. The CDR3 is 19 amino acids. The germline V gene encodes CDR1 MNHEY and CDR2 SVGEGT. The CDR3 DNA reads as TGTGCCAGCAGGCCAGGGCGACTAGCGGGAGGGCAAACCTACAATGAGCAGTTCTTC. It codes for CASRPGRLAGGQTYNEQFF.

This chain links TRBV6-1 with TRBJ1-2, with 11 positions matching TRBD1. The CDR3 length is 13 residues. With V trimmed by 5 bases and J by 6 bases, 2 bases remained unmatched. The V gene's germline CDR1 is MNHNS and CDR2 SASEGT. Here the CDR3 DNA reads TGTGCCAGCAGTTGGACAGGGGGCGATGGCTACACCTTC. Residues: CASSWTGGDGYTF.

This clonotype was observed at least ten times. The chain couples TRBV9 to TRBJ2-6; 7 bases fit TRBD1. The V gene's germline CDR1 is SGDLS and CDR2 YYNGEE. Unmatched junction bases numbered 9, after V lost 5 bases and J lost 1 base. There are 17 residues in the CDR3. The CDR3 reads CASSDYLQGSGANVLTF. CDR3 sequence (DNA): TGTGCCAGCAGTGACTATCTACAGGGGTCTGGGGCCAACGTCCTGACTTTC. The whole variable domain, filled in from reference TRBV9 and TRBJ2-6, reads DSGVTQTPKHLITATGQRVTLRCSPRSGDLSVYWYQQSLDQGLQFLIQYYNGEERAKGNILERFSAQQFPDLHSELNLSSLELGDSALYFCASSDYLQGSGANVLTFGAGSRLTVL.

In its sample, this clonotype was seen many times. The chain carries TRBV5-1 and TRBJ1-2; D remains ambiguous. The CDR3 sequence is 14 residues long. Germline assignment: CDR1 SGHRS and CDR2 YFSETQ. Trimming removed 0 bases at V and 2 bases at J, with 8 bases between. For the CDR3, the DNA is TGCGCCAGCAGCTTGGAGGGTTCGAACTATGGCTACACCTTC. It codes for CASSLEGSNYGYTF.

CDR3 amino acids: CASSTQQGANYGYTF. CDR3 bases: TGTGCCAGCAGCACCCAACAGGGGGCAAACTATGGCTACACCTTC. The chain joins TRBV9 to TRBJ1-2, with TRBD1 matching 9 bases. CDR3 length: 15 amino acids. Germline CDR1 and CDR2: SGDLS and YYNGEE. V was pared by 4 bases and J by 2 bases, with 6 bases of the junction left unmatched.

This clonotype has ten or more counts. The CDR3 loop reads CASSPLRGWVAFF. In DNA form, the CDR3 reads TGTGCCAGCAGCCCTTTGAGGGGCTGGGTAGCTTTCTTT. The V gene is TRBV27, the J gene TRBJ1-1; perhaps TRBD1 as D (5 bases). The CDR3 consists of 13 residues. Germline V gene data show CDR1 as MNHEY and CDR2 as SMNVEV (reference sequence). V dropped 6 bases and J dropped 10 bases, with 18 bases sitting between them.

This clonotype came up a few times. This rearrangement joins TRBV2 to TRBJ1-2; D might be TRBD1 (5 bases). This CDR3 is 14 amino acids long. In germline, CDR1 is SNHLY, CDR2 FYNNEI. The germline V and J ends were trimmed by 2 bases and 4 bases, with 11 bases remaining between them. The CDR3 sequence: CASSEMGGGYGYTF. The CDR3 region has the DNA TGTGCCAGCAGTGAAATGGGGGGGGGCTATGGCTACACCTTC. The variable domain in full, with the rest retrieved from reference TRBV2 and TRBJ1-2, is EPEVTQTPSHQVTQMGQEVILRCVPISNHLYFYWYRQILGQKVEFLVSFYNNEISEKSEIFDDQFSVERPDGSNFTLKIRSTKLEDSAMYFCASSEMGGGYGYTFGSGTRLTVV.